This TCR beta chain was identified in a study of OX40 agonist ivuxolimab in advanced cancers. Germline CDR1 and CDR2: SNHLY and FYNNEI. The CDR3 contains 13 residues. V dropped 5 bases and J dropped 8; count of bases not matched to a gene: 5. Using immunoSEQ multiplex PCR, the repertoire was profiled, and TCRdb retains in-frame clones only, with some absent. The sample consists of about 70,000 clones, 92% of them appearing once. The source is an adult with an advanced solid tumor such as melanoma, head and neck, liver or kidney cancer. This sequence joins TRBV2 and TRBJ1-3, with 8 bases identical to TRBD1. The sequences come from CD4+ or CD8+ T cells sorted from blood, collected in a trial of the OX40 agonist ivuxolimab. DNA of the CDR3: TGTGCCAGCAGTCCAGGGGGCTTATACACCATATATTTT. Protein product: CASSPGGLYTIYF.